One and the same sample provided the 25 T cell receptor beta chains below, sequenced in a study of cytomegalovirus exposure and HLA in healthy donors (dated by TCRdb to the late 2010s). The library was built by means of the immunoSEQ multiplex PCR assay. A mixture of 60 forward primers for TCR Vbeta segments and 13 reverse primers for TCR Jbeta segments was used in the multiplex PCR. TCRdb stores this immuneACCESS table with in-frame sequences only. Part of the clones is absent; in the studies checked, under half of the shortfall reflects unresolved V genes, and no reason is known for the rest. The sample table contains about 110,000 clones; only one count was recorded for 76% of them. Roughly 12% of the sample comes from the top ten. Sequences were obtained from PBMCs. These receptor sequences come from a man aged 30 to 39 in good health and CMV-seropositive.

J is TRBJ1-3 and V is TRBV7-5; no DNA check was done on the table's D call, TRBD1. TRBV7-5 is labeled a pseudogene. The CDR3 has 16 amino acids. The CDR3 sequence is CARSWGDRGPGNTIYF. Written as DNA, the CDR3 is TGTGCCAGAAGCTGGGGGGACAGGGGGCCTGGAAACACCATATATTTT.

This clone has a handful of counts. The chain has TRBV9 and TRBJ2-3; possibly TRBD2 for D (6 bases). Germline V gene lookup returns CDR1 SGDLS and CDR2 YYNGEE. The CDR3 covers 14 residues. Trimming took 5 bases from V and 2 from J, leaving 12 bases between them. CDR3 amino acids: CASSLRGDTDTQYF. The CDR3 bases are TGTGCCAGCAGTTTGCGGGGAGACACAGATACGCAGTATTTT.

The chain has TRBV4-3 and TRBJ1-1; D unresolved. CDR1 is LGHNA, CDR2 YSLEER, per germline. V was clipped by 1 base and J by 1 base, with 10 bases between them. CDR3 length: 15 residues. The CDR3 region has the DNA TGCGCCAGCAGCCAAGCGGGAGCATCGAACACTGAAGCTTTCTTT. Amino acids: CASSQAGASNTEAFF.

The chain couples TRBV5-8 to TRBJ2-3; 8 bases are shared with TRBD1. The CDR3 has 14 residues. The ends lost 6 bases at V and 5 bases at J; junction bases unmatched: 8. CDR1 and CDR2 (germline): SGHTS, YDEGEE. DNA for the CDR3: TGTGCCAGCACCTTAATCACAGGGGGAGATACGCAGTATTTT. Residues: CASTLITGGDTQYF.

The chain links TRBV14 to TRBJ1-2, with a possible D match to TRBD1 (5 bases). Trimming took off 8 bases at V and 2 bases at J, with 12 bases between the two ends. CDR3 length equals 13 residues. Per the germline V gene, CDR1 is SGHDN and CDR2 is FVKESK. The CDR3 loop is CASSGQMNYGYTF. Written as DNA, the CDR3 is TGTGCCAGCTCAGGGCAAATGAACTATGGCTACACCTTC.

This clone has just a few counts. V and J are TRBV5-6 and TRBJ2-1, with TRBD2 identical over 8 bases. CDR3 length: 15 amino acids. V was pared by 4 bases and J by 9 bases, with 12 bases of the junction left unmatched. CDR1 is SGHDT and CDR2 is YYEEEE in the germline V gene. CDR3 sequence (DNA): TGTGCCAGCAGCGCTTCGGGTCGGGGGGGGCGTGAGCAGTTCTTC. Translated, it gives CASSASGRGGREQFF.

The rearrangement uses TRBV11-2 and TRBJ2-1, with D possibly matching TRBD1 (5 bases). The CDR3 covers 13 residues. The germline V gene has CDR1 SGHAT and CDR2 FQNNGV. V was trimmed by 2 bases and J by 5 bases, leaving 7 bases between them. CDR3 DNA: TGTGCCAGCAGCTTACAGGGTAACAATGAGCAGTTCTTC. Protein: CASSLQGNNEQFF.

The chain joins TRBV7-7 to TRBJ2-5; TRBD2 agrees at 8 bases. Germline-derived CDR1 and CDR2 are SSHAT and FNYEAQ (reference sequence). The CDR3 covers 17 residues. Trimming took 1 base from V and 1 from J; bases not matched to a gene: 8. Here the CDR3 reads CASSLVLSGGTQETQYF. In nucleotides, the CDR3 is TGTGCCAGCAGCTTAGTGTTGAGCGGGGGTACCCAAGAGACCCAGTACTTC.

The V and J genes are TRBV11-1 and TRBJ2-7; D may be TRBD2 (5 bases). The CDR3 loop spans 14 amino acids. Germline V CDR1 and CDR2: SGHAT, FQDESV (reference sequence). Trimming took off 4 bases at V and 4 bases at J, with 14 bases between the two ends. The CDR3 is CASSSTSPPYEQYF. In nucleotides, the CDR3 is TGTGCCAGCAGCTCCACTAGTCCCCCATACGAGCAGTACTTC. The full variable domain, rest sourced from reference TRBV11-1 and TRBJ2-7, is EAEVAQSPRYKITEKSQAVAFWCDPISGHATLYWYRQILGQGPELLVQFQDESVVDDSQLPKDRFSAERLKGVDSTLKIQPAELGDSAMYLCASSSTSPPYEQYFGPGTRLTVT.

The CDR3 spells CASSVGLGIYYNEQFF. DNA of the CDR3: TGTGCCAGCAGCGTAGGACTCGGAATCTACTACAATGAGCAGTTCTTC. The chain recombines TRBV9 with TRBJ2-1; D is unclear. Germline-derived CDR1 and CDR2 are SGDLS and YYNGEE. Trimming stripped 0 bases from V and 3 bases from J, with 13 bases between. The CDR3 loop spans 16 amino acids.

The chain recombines TRBV28 with TRBJ1-4; no firm D call. Germline CDR1 is MDHEN and CDR2 is SYDVKM. Trimming pared 4 bases from V and 3 bases from J, leaving 9 bases between. CDR3 length: 14 amino acids. In DNA form, the CDR3 reads TGTGCCAGCAGTTATCGGGGATCTAATGAAAAACTGTTTTTT. It translates to CASSYRGSNEKLFF.

This clone was seen just once. The chain recombines TRBV14 with TRBJ2-2, with TRBD1 matching 12 bases. The CDR3 is 16 residues long. The germline V gene has CDR1 SGHDN and CDR2 FVKESK. V shed 3 bases and J 6 bases; nucleotides not matched to a gene: 5. The CDR3 is CASSQPGQGAAGELFF. DNA for the CDR3: TGTGCCAGCAGCCAGCCGGGACAGGGGGCCGCCGGGGAGCTGTTTTTT.

The genes are TRBV9 and TRBJ1-6; D gene unclear. The germline V and J ends were trimmed by 2 bases and 1 base, with 7 bases remaining between them. The CDR3 is 15 amino acids. Germline-derived CDR1 and CDR2 are SGDLS and YYNGEE. This CDR3 reads CASSVEGSYNSPLHF. CDR3 coding DNA: TGTGCCAGCAGCGTGGAGGGATCCTATAATTCACCCCTCCACTTT.

The CDR3 region has the DNA TGCGCCAGCAGCTTGGCTCTAGCGGTTTACAATGAGCAGTTCTTC. It encodes CASSLALAVYNEQFF. The chain is built from TRBV5-1 and TRBJ2-1; 7 nucleotides agree with TRBD2. Germline assignment: CDR1 SGHRS and CDR2 YFSETQ. The trim removed 0 bases at V and 4 bases at J, leaving 4 bases unmatched. The length of the CDR3 is 15 residues.

By sample share, this clone is large. The J gene is TRBJ1-4, the V gene TRBV30, with D uncertain. V lost 0 bases and J 6 bases, leaving 14 bases between the germline ends. Germline V gene data show CDR1 as GTSNPN and CDR2 as SVGIG (reference sequence). The CDR3 is made up of 15 amino acids. In DNA, the CDR3 is TGTGCCTGGAGTGTATGGTGGCAGCGCTATGAAAAACTGTTTTTT. Translation: CAWSVWWQRYEKLFF.

The chain combines TRBV6-6 with TRBJ2-5; TRBD2 aligns across 9 bases. The V gene end was trimmed by 0 bases and the J gene end by 1 base; junction bases not matched to a gene: 3. Germline CDR1 and CDR2: MNHNY and SVGAGI (reference sequence). The CDR3 loop spans 16 amino acids. The CDR3 sequence: CASSYSPSGVQETQYF. CDR3 sequence (DNA): TGTGCCAGCAGTTACTCCCCTAGCGGGGTCCAAGAGACCCAGTACTTC.

This sequence joins TRBV7-3 and TRBJ2-3, with 9 bases fitting TRBD1. The CDR3 runs to 20 residues. After removal of 5 bases from V and 0 bases from J, the junction contained 18 bases not matched to a gene. Germline V gene data show CDR1 as SGHTA and CDR2 as FQGTGA. The CDR3 sequence: CASSNSGGGQGFISTDTQYF. The CDR3 DNA follows: TGTGCCAGCAGCAACTCGGGTGGGGGACAGGGATTTATCAGCACAGATACGCAGTATTTT.

Note on this clone: A much larger clone lies one base from this, so it may be a read error. This chain connects TRBV6-5 to TRBJ2-1, with D possibly TRBD1 on 5 matching bases. V shed 10 bases and J shed 0 bases, with 10 bases lying between them. Per the germline V gene, CDR1 is MNHEY and CDR2 is SVGAGI. CDR3 length: 13 residues. The CDR3 DNA is TGTGCCACCCAGGGTAGCTCCTACAATGAGCAGTTCTTC. Protein sequence: CATQGSSYNEQFF.

In this sample, this clone turned up once. The chain joins TRBV2 to TRBJ2-7, with 9 bases identical to TRBD1. The V gene's germline CDR1 is SNHLY and CDR2 FYNNEI. The CDR3 runs to 15 residues. With 6 bases clipped from V and 5 bases from J, the junction kept 11 bases outside the gene matches. For the CDR3, the DNA is TGTGCCAGCAGGGAGGGACAGGGAGATTGGAACGAGCAGTACTTC. It is translated as CASREGQGDWNEQYF.

CDR3 DNA: TGCGCCAGCAGCCACGGGACAAATCCACATGGCTACACCTTC. It is translated as CASSHGTNPHGYTF. The chain recombines TRBV4-1 with TRBJ1-2, with D possibly being TRBD1 (6 bases). This CDR3 spans 14 amino acids. V was clipped by 3 bases and J by 6 bases, with 14 bases between them. Per germline, CDR1 MGHRA and CDR2 YSYEKL.

The chain uses TRBV27 and TRBJ2-3; maybe TRBD2 (6 bases). The CDR3 consists of 18 residues. V was shortened by 1 base and J by 0 bases, with 17 bases between the two germline ends. Per the germline V gene, CDR1 is MNHEY and CDR2 is SMNVEV (reference sequence). The DNA of the CDR3 is TGTGCCAGCAGTTTATATCCACCGCGGGGATCAAGCACAGATACGCAGTATTTT. Translation: CASSLYPPRGSSTDTQYF.

J is TRBJ1-2 and V is TRBV9; D might be TRBD1 (6 bases). CDR1 SGDLS and CDR2 YYNGEE come from the germline V gene. The length of the CDR3 is 14 residues. V lost 0 bases and J lost 4, with 10 bases in between. In DNA, the CDR3 is TGTGCCAGCAGCGTAGGGGACACCCGCTATGGCTACACCTTC. The encoded protein is CASSVGDTRYGYTF.

The J gene is TRBJ1-5, the V gene TRBV14; TRBD1 is a possible D gene (5 bases). Germline V gives CDR1 SGHDN, CDR2 FVKESK. This CDR3 spans 17 amino acids. Deletions cut 3 bases from V and 0 bases from J, with 15 bases between. The CDR3 loop is CASSHRQSGGSNQPQHF. The CDR3 bases are TGTGCCAGCAGCCATCGACAGTCGGGTGGTAGCAATCAGCCCCAGCATTTT. Full variable domain (rest looked up from reference TRBV14 and TRBJ1-5): EAGVTQFPSHSVIEKGQTVTLRCDPISGHDNLYWYRRVMGKEIKFLLHFVKESKQDESGMPNNRFLAERTGGTYSTLKVQPAELEDSGVYFCASSHRQSGGSNQPQHFGDGTRLSIL.

This clone was seen a few times. V is TRBV5-1 and J is TRBJ1-6, with D maybe TRBD1 (5 bases). The V end was cut by 0 bases, the J end by 7 bases, with 8 bases between. Germline CDR1 SGHRS, CDR2 YFSETQ. The CDR3 has 14 residues. The CDR3 DNA follows: TGCGCCAGCAGCTTGGGTCGGGGGAATTCACCCCTCCACTTT. Residues: CASSLGRGNSPLHF. Full variable domain (rest looked up from reference TRBV5-1 and TRBJ1-6): KAGVTQTPRYLIKTRGQQVTLSCSPISGHRSVSWYQQTPGQGLQFLFEYFSETQRNKGNFPGRFSGRQFSNSRSEMNVSTLELGDSALYLCASSLGRGNSPLHFGNGTRLTVT.

The chain has TRBV30 and TRBJ2-7; 8 bases agree with TRBD2. The J segment lost 0 bases and the V segment lost 2 bases, leaving 15 bases of the junction unmatched. The CDR3 consists of 18 residues. CDR1 GTSNPN and CDR2 SVGIG come from the germline V gene (reference sequence). The CDR3 DNA is TGTGCCTGGAGTACCGGGACGGGGGGGCCTGGGCCCTCCTACGAGCAGTACTTC. Amino acids: CAWSTGTGGPGPSYEQYF.